The 15 T cell receptor beta chains below come from one sample, sequenced in a study of blood T cell repertoires in COVID-19. The table came from immunoSEQ multiplex PCR; TCRdb's copy has only in-frame clones and leaves some out. The repertoire holds roughly 100,000 clones, over 75% seen once, with about 3.9% in the top ten. Sequencing input: peripheral blood. All receptors come from a middle-aged man with acute or convalescent COVID-19.

The chain has TRBV6-6 and TRBJ2-1; the D is unclear. The CDR3 sequence is 18 residues long. The V gene lost 5 bases and the J gene lost 8 bases, with 28 bases spanning the gap. Germline V lookup: CDR1 MNHNY, CDR2 SVGAGI (reference sequence). CDR3 coding DNA: TGTGCCAGCAGTCCCTACCCACTGACGGGTCTAACGGTGGATGAGCAGTTCTTC. Translation gives CASSPYPLTGLTVDEQFF.

The J gene is TRBJ1-3, the V gene TRBV9; D remains ambiguous. Between the trimmed V and J ends, which lost 4 bases and 0 bases, there was a span of 17 bases. Per the germline V gene, CDR1 is SGDLS and CDR2 is YYNGEE. This CDR3 region has 17 residues. The CDR3: CASSPQRSGVSGNTIYF. In nucleotides, the CDR3 is TGTGCCAGCAGCCCCCAAAGGAGCGGGGTCTCTGGAAACACCATATATTTT.

The rearrangement joins TRBV5-1 to TRBJ1-4; D is unresolved. This CDR3 region has 16 residues. Germline CDR1 reads SGHRS; CDR2 reads YFSETQ. V was pared by 0 bases and J by 8 bases, with 17 bases between. CDR3 amino acids: CASSLGSALLFEKLFF. The CDR3 nucleotides read TGCGCCAGCAGCTTGGGTTCAGCGCTCCTGTTCGAAAAACTGTTTTTT.

The chain is built from TRBV7-9 and TRBJ2-7; tentatively, D is TRBD2 (6 bases). This CDR3 is built from 16 residues. V was shortened by 5 bases and J by 0 bases, with 17 bases between the two germline ends. Germline CDR1 and CDR2: SEHNR and FQNEAQ (reference sequence). The CDR3 reads CASSPWDFRTSYEQYF. The CDR3 DNA is TGTGCCAGCAGCCCCTGGGACTTCCGAACCTCCTACGAGCAGTACTTC.

The genes are TRBV19 and TRBJ2-7; tentatively, D is TRBD2 (6 bases). Trimming stripped 5 bases from V and 3 bases from J, with 11 bases between. This CDR3 is 13 amino acids long. From germline, CDR1 is LNHDA and CDR2 SQIVND (reference sequence). The CDR3 sequence: CASSAGGFYEQYF. The CDR3 region has the DNA TGTGCCAGTAGTGCCGGGGGTTTCTACGAGCAGTACTTC.

The chain joins TRBV7-3 to TRBJ1-1, with D hard to call. From germline, CDR1 is SGHTA and CDR2 FQGTGA. V shed 5 bases and J shed 1 base, with 8 bases lying between them. The CDR3 loop spans 13 amino acids. The CDR3 nucleotides read TGTGCCAGCAGCGGAGGGAGGAACACTGAAGCTTTCTTT. Residues: CASSGGRNTEAFF. The full variable domain, its missing parts supplied by reference TRBV7-3 and TRBJ1-1, is GAGVSQTPSNKVTEKGKYVELRCDPISGHTALYWYRQSLGQGPEFLIYFQGTGAADDSGLPNDRFFAVRPEGSVSTLKIQRTERGDSAVYLCASSGGRNTEAFFGQGTRLTVV.

This chain links TRBV6-5 with TRBJ2-7, with D uncertain. The CDR3 runs 13 residues. CDR1 and CDR2 from the germline V gene are MNHEY and SVGAGI. V lost 4 bases and J 5 bases, leaving 12 bases between the germline ends. CDR3 in amino acids: CASSWVSTNEQYF. DNA for the CDR3: TGTGCCAGCAGTTGGGTTAGCACAAACGAGCAGTACTTC.

V and J are TRBV3-1 (or the pseudogene TRBV3-2) and TRBJ1-3, with D possibly being TRBD1 (5 bases). Trimming removed 2 bases at V and 7 bases at J, with 9 bases between. CDR3 length: 13 residues. Germline V gene sequence: CDR1 LGHDT, CDR2 YNNKEL (reference sequence). The CDR3 DNA reads TGTGCCAGCAGCCAATTCGGGGGTAACACCATATATTTT. Its protein is CASSQFGGNTIYF.

This clone came up a few times. V usage is TRBV3-1 (or the pseudogene TRBV3-2) and J usage is TRBJ1-6, with D unclear. This CDR3 has 16 amino acids. The V gene lost 5 bases and the J gene lost 7 bases, with 18 bases spanning the gap. Germline lookup yields CDR1 LGHDT and CDR2 YNNKEL (reference sequence). The CDR3 here is CASSSRFTEQNSPLHF. The CDR3 bases are TGTGCCAGCAGCTCCAGGTTTACAGAGCAGAATTCACCCCTCCACTTT.

This chain connects TRBV4-1 to TRBJ1-1; 7 bases align to TRBD1. This CDR3 spans 13 amino acids. J gave up 4 bases and V 6 bases, and 5 bases lay outside the gene matches. Germline V CDR1 and CDR2: MGHRA, YSYEKL. CDR3 bases: TGCGCCAGCAGTGGCACAGGGGCCACTGAAGCTTTCTTT. The encoded protein is CASSGTGATEAFF.

The J gene is TRBJ2-7, the V gene TRBV10-2; D is undetermined. The CDR3 is made up of 11 amino acids. The V end was cut by 5 bases, the J end by 2 bases, with 4 bases between. Looked up from germline, CDR1 is WSHSY and CDR2 is SAAADI. CDR3 sequence reads: CASSPTYEQYF. CDR3 coding DNA: TGCGCCAGCAGTCCAACCTACGAGCAGTACTTC.

This clone has more than one count but fewer than ten. The V and J genes are TRBV28 and TRBJ2-5; D uncertain. The V end lost 5 bases, the J end lost 5 bases, and 12 bases lay between the germline ends. CDR1 is MDHEN, CDR2 SYDVKM, per germline. The CDR3 runs 13 residues. The CDR3 nucleotides read TGTGCCAGCAGTCCAATAGTGCTGGAGACCCAGTACTTC. It is translated as CASSPIVLETQYF. The entire variable domain, with the rest obtained from reference TRBV28 and TRBJ2-5, is as follows: DVKVTQSSRYLVKRTGEKVFLECVQDMDHENMFWYRQDPGLGLRLIYFSYDVKMKEKGDIPEGYSVSREKKERFSLILESASTNQTSMYLCASSPIVLETQYFGPGTRLLVL.

This clone has only one observation. The chain uses TRBV19 and TRBJ2-1, with a possible D match to TRBD2 (6 bases). V shed 0 bases and J shed 2 bases, with 11 bases lying between them. Per germline, CDR1 LNHDA and CDR2 SQIVND (reference sequence). This CDR3 spans 16 amino acids. DNA for the CDR3: TGTGCCAGTAGTATAGAAATCGGGAGTCCCTACAATGAGCAGTTCTTC. Protein product: CASSIEIGSPYNEQFF.

The V and J genes are TRBV19 and TRBJ2-7, with 8 nucleotides matching TRBD2. Germline assignment: CDR1 LNHDA and CDR2 SQIVND (reference sequence). The CDR3 consists of 16 residues. Trimming cost V 2 bases and J 0 bases; bases outside gene matches: 6. The CDR3 bases are TGTGCCAGTAGTATAAGGGGTAGCGGGACCTCCTACGAGCAGTACTTC. It translates to CASSIRGSGTSYEQYF.

J is TRBJ1-1 and V is TRBV7-9; D ambiguous. The CDR3 totals 12 residues. Germline V lookup: CDR1 SEHNR, CDR2 FQNEAQ (reference sequence). V lost 5 bases, J lost 3 bases, and 7 bases lay in between. CDR3 protein: CASSTLDTEAFF. The CDR3 bases are TGTGCCAGCAGCACATTGGACACTGAAGCTTTCTTT.